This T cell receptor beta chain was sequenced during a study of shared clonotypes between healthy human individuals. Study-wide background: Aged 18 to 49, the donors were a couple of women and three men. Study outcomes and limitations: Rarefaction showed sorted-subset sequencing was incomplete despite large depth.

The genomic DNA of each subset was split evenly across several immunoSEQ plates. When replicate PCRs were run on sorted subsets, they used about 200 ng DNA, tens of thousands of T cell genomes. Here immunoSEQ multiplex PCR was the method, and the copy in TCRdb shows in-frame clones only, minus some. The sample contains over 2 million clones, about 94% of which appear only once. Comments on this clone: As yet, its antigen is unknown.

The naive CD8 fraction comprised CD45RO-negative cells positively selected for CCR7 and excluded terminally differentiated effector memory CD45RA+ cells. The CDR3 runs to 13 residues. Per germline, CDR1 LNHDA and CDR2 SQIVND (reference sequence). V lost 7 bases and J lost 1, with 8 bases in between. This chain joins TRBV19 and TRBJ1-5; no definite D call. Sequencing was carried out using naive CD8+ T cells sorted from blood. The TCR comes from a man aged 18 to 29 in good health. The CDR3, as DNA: TGTGCCAGTATCGGGGAAAGCAATCAGCCCCAGCATTTT. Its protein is CASIGESNQPQHF.